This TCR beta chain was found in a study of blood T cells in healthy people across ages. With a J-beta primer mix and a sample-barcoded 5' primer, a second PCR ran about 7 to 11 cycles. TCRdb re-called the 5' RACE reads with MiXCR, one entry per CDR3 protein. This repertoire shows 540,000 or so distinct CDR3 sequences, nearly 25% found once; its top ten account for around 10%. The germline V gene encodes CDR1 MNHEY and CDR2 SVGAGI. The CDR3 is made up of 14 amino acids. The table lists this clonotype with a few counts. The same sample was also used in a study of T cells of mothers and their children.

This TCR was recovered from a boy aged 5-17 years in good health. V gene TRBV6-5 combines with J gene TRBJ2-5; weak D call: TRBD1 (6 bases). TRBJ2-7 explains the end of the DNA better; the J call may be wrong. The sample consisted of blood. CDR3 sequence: CASSYGQGHYEQYF. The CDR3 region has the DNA TGTGCCAGCAGTTACGGGCAGGGGCACTACGAGCAGTACTTC.